This record covers a single T cell receptor beta chain. Its antigen is not known. The data were taken from a study of CD8 T cells in Susac syndrome. Reverse transcription of about 0.5 to 1 ug RNA used random hexamers. TCR beta CDR3 was amplified by immunoSEQ multiplex PCR. This amplification extended across 54 Vbeta and 13 Jbeta segments. TCRdb re-called the immunoSEQ multiplex PCR reads through MiXCR, storing one row per CDR3 protein. The data show 100,000 to 150,000 distinct CDR3 sequences, over 80% seen once. J lost 6 bases, V lost 2 bases, and 6 bases had no gene match. The CDR3 runs to 15 residues. Germline CDR1 and CDR2: LNHDA and SQIVND (reference sequence). Overall study findings and caveats: By the study's own acknowledgment, its TCR sequencing and HLA analysis included relatively few individuals.

Sequencing was performed on CD8+ T cells from PBMCs. This clonotype was obtained from a human donor with multiple sclerosis. This chain uses TRBV19 with TRBJ2-2; 7 bases fit TRBD1. DNA for the CDR3: TGTGCCAGTAGTATACTTCTAGGGGGCGCCGGGGAGCTGTTTTTT. Its protein product is CASSILLGGAGELFF. The full variable domain, completed using reference TRBV19 and TRBJ2-2, is DGGITQSPKYLFRKEGQNVTLSCEQNLNHDAMYWYRQDPGQGLRLIYYSQIVNDFQKGDIAEGYSVSREKKESFPLTVTSAQKNPTAFYLCASSILLGGAGELFFGEGSRLTVL.